Below, one T cell receptor beta chain is given with its context. This specimen comes from a study of T-cell memory formation after mild COVID-19. TCRdb re-called the 5' RACE reads with MiXCR, one entry per CDR3 protein. The top ten clones hold more than 20% of a sample with 250,000 to 300,000 distinct CDR3 sequences, 15% to 20% of them seen once. The receptor's source is a man aged 18 to 35 who had mild COVID-19 (a few samples of this study predate the infection). Cell type and time point are not known. The sequencing sample was made of PBMCs or a T cell subset sorted from them (not recorded which).

The CDR3 loop reads CASSLGPQNTEAFF. For the CDR3, the DNA is TGTGCCAGCAGCCTCGGACCCCAGAACACTGAAGCTTTCTTT. The rearrangement uses TRBV7-2 and TRBJ1-1; D not certain. The CDR3 covers 14 residues. Germline-derived CDR1 and CDR2 are SGHTA and FQGNSA. Deletions cut 5 bases from V and 1 base from J, with 11 bases between. The variable domain in full, with the rest retrieved from reference TRBV7-2 and TRBJ1-1, is GAGVSQSPSNKVTEKGKDVELRCDPISGHTALYWYRQSLGQGLEFLIYFQGNSAPDKSGLPSDRFSAERTGGSVSTLTIQRTQQEDSAVYLCASSLGPQNTEAFFGQGTRLTVV.